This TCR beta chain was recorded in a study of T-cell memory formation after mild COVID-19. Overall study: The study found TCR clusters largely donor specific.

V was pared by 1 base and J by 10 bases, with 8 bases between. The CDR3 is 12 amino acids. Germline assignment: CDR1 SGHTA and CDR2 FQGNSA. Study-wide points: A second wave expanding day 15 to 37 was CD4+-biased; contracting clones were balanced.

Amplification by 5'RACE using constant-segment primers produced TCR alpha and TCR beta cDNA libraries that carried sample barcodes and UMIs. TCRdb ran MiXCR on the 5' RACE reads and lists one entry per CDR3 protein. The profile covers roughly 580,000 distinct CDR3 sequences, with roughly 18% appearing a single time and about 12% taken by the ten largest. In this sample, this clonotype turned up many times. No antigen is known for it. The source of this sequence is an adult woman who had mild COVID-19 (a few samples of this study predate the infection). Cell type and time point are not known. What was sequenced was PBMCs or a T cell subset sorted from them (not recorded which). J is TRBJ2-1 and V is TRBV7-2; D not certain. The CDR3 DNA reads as TGTGCCAGCAGCTTAGAACTCGGGGAGCAGTTCTTC. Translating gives CASSLELGEQFF. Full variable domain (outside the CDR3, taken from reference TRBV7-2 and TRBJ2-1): GAGVSQSPSNKVTEKGKDVELRCDPISGHTALYWYRQSLGQGLEFLIYFQGNSAPDKSGLPSDRFSAERTGGSVSTLTIQRTQQEDSAVYLCASSLELGEQFFGPGTRLTVL.